Below, 26 T cell receptor beta chains from the same sample are listed, as sequenced in a study of vaccination and CD4 T cells after COVID-19 (dated by TCRdb to 2022 to 2024). The library was built by means of PCR. The run used an Illumina iSeq 100. At the Johns Hopkins FTIC core, DNA from the cultured CD4+ T cells underwent TCR sequencing with the Oncomine TCR Beta short-read assay. TCRdb redid the processing of the public reads, applying fastp at Q25 and MiXCR, and retained in-frame beta chains. Every CDR3 protein is listed once, alongside the most common genes and DNA of its rows. The sample has 17,000 or so distinct CDR3 sequences on record, approximately 45% of them singletons. The ten largest clonotypes hold roughly 6.1% of the sample. The treatment or condition label of this sample denotes: roughly 11-day PBMC culture with coronavirus spike peptide pools or control peptides (ViraFEST assay).

No antigen has been assigned to these receptors. This material consisted of CD4+ T cells from blood, cultured in vitro, taken before SARS-CoV-2 vaccination. These receptors all stem from a human donor who had recovered from COVID-19.

The V and J genes are TRBV12-3 or TRBV12-4 and TRBJ1-5; 9 bases agree with TRBD1. The CDR3 covers 15 residues. With V trimmed by 4 bases and J by 3 bases, 4 bases remained unmatched. CDR3 protein: CASSSGQGYNQPQHF. The CDR3 DNA reads as TGTGCCAGCAGTTCCGGACAGGGGTACAATCAGCCCCAGCATTTT.

The CDR3 sequence is CAWSDTGLNTIYF. The CDR3 DNA is TGTGCCTGGAGTGACACAGGGTTAAACACCATATATTTT. The V gene is TRBV30, the J gene TRBJ1-3; the D gene is possibly TRBD1 (6 bases). CDR3 length equals 13 residues. Trimming shortened V by 1 base and J by 6 bases, and 10 bases separated the two germline ends. Germline CDR1 is GTSNPN and CDR2 is SVGIG (reference sequence).

This clonotype was found a few times. The gene calls are TRBV2 and TRBJ1-2, with D possibly being TRBD1 (5 bases). The V end was cut by 3 bases, the J end by 5 bases, with 7 bases between. The CDR3 is 12 residues long. Germline V lookup: CDR1 SNHLY, CDR2 FYNNEI. The CDR3 loop reads CASSESGYGYTF. The CDR3 DNA reads TGTGCCAGCAGTGAGTCAGGGTATGGCTACACCTTC.

This clonotype was observed a few times. This rearrangement joins TRBV10-3 to TRBJ2-5; TRBD1 is a possible D gene (5 bases). The length of the CDR3 is 14 residues. From germline, CDR1 is ENHRY and CDR2 SYGVKD. V shed 3 bases and J shed 4 bases, with 12 bases lying between them. The CDR3 nucleotides are TGTGCCATCAGTGACTCTGCAGGGCCAGAGACCCAGTACTTC. It yields the protein CAISDSAGPETQYF.

This clonotype was seen a few times. This rearrangement joins TRBV7-2 to TRBJ2-5; possible D gene TRBD2, 6 bases. The germline V gene encodes CDR1 SGHTA and CDR2 FQGNSA. The CDR3 loop spans 15 amino acids. V was pared by 1 base and J by 5 bases, with 14 bases between. The CDR3 sequence is CASSLVVTRGETQYF. DNA of the CDR3: TGTGCCAGCAGCTTAGTCGTGACTAGAGGTGAGACCCAGTACTTC.

This clonotype showed up just a few times. V is TRBV20-1 and J is TRBJ2-3, with a tentative D call TRBD1 (5 bases). Germline CDR1 reads DFQATT; CDR2 reads SNEGSKA (reference sequence). There are 17 residues in the CDR3. V was shortened by 6 bases and J by 4 bases, with 26 bases between the two germline ends. CDR3 DNA sequence: TGCAGTGCCTCAGGGTCCCCAACGGGTGGCCTCTCAGATACGCAGTATTTT. This codes for CSASGSPTGGLSDTQYF.

The V and J genes are TRBV24-1 and TRBJ1-3, with unresolved D. V lost 3 bases to trimming and J lost 4 bases, with 12 bases between them. Germline lookup yields CDR1 KGHDR and CDR2 SFDVKD. The length of the CDR3 is 15 residues. DNA of the CDR3: TGTGCCACCAGTGATCCGACTGTTATGGGAAACACCATATATTTT. It is translated as CATSDPTVMGNTIYF.

By proportion, this clonotype is medium-sized (0.01 to 0.1%). J is TRBJ1-2 and V is TRBV7-6; D gene ambiguous. Trimming removed 1 base at V and 1 base at J, with 7 bases between. The CDR3 covers 14 residues. Germline assignment: CDR1 SGHVS and CDR2 FNYEAQ. The CDR3 spells CASSLDPGNYGYTF. CDR3 nucleotide sequence: TGTGCCAGCAGCTTAGATCCGGGTAACTATGGCTACACCTTC.

The chain couples TRBV27 to TRBJ2-7; D ambiguous. V dropped 2 bases and J dropped 0 bases, with 11 bases sitting between them. The CDR3 sequence is 15 residues long. Germline lookup yields CDR1 MNHEY and CDR2 SMNVEV (reference sequence). The DNA for the CDR3 is TGTGCCAGCAGTTTAAGTGCAGTGGGCTCCTACGAGCAGTACTTC. It codes for CASSLSAVGSYEQYF.

The V call is TRBV6-2 or TRBV6-3, the J call TRBJ2-5, with D hard to call. Germline lookup yields CDR1 MNHEY and CDR2 SVGEGT. Trimming shortened V by 5 bases and J by 0 bases, and 16 bases separated the two germline ends. This CDR3 spans 16 amino acids. Here the CDR3 reads CASSPNRAPYQETQYF. CDR3 sequence (DNA): TGTGCCAGCAGTCCCAACCGGGCTCCTTACCAAGAGACCCAGTACTTC.

The CDR3 loop reads CAISTMGDTEAFF. The CDR3 nucleotides read TGTGCCATCAGTACGATGGGGGACACTGAAGCTTTCTTT. The chain is built from TRBV10-3 and TRBJ1-1, with D perhaps matching TRBD1 (5 bases). This CDR3 is 13 amino acids long. Trimming took off 5 bases at V and 3 bases at J, with 10 bases between the two ends. Germline-derived CDR1 and CDR2 are ENHRY and SYGVKD.

This clonotype has a handful of counts. The chain joins TRBV6-1 to TRBJ2-7, with D perhaps given as TRBD1 or TRBD2 (5 bases each). The germline V gene encodes CDR1 MNHNS and CDR2 SASEGT. V dropped 5 bases and J dropped 3 bases, with 20 bases sitting between them. This CDR3 region has 16 residues. This chain's CDR3 is CASSQGTSIHGYEQYF. The CDR3 region has the DNA TGTGCCAGCAGTCAAGGGACCTCCATCCATGGCTACGAGCAGTACTTC.

This clonotype was seen only once. The DNA of the CDR3 is TGTGCCAGCAGCTACTCGCCCGGACGGCCAGATACGCAGTATTTT. Protein: CASSYSPGRPDTQYF. The chain is built from TRBV7-8 and TRBJ2-3; D is undetermined. The CDR3 extends over 15 amino acids. V lost 4 bases, J lost 4 bases, and 15 bases lay in between. Germline CDR1 and CDR2: SGHVS and FQNEAQ.

A few counts support this clonotype. The chain recombines TRBV20-1 with TRBJ1-3; no reliable D call. CDR3 length: 11 amino acids. The ends were cut back, 7 bases at V and 4 bases at J, with 8 bases in the middle. Germline-derived CDR1 and CDR2 are DFQATT and SNEGSKA (reference sequence). The CDR3 DNA is TGCAGTGTGAAGGCAGGAAACACCATATATTTT. Its translation is CSVKAGNTIYF.

The V call is TRBV19, the J call TRBJ1-3, with D uncertain. Germline CDR1 and CDR2: LNHDA and SQIVND (reference sequence). This CDR3 is built from 12 residues. The V gene lost 9 bases and the J gene lost 0 bases, with 6 bases spanning the gap. The CDR3 protein is CASSLSGNTIYF. The CDR3 DNA is TGTGCCAGCAGCCTCTCTGGAAACACCATATATTTT.

For the CDR3, the DNA is TGCAGCGTCGAACCAGTAATAGGGGACTATGGCTACACCTTC. Encoded protein: CSVEPVIGDYGYTF. V is TRBV29-1 and J is TRBJ1-2; a weak D match, TRBD1 (5 bases). Germline CDR1 reads SQVTM; CDR2 reads ANQGSEA. Trimming pared 6 bases from V and 3 bases from J, leaving 17 bases between. The CDR3 consists of 14 residues.

This clonotype was observed a few times. This rearrangement joins TRBV6-5 to TRBJ1-2; D call uncertain. The germline V and J ends were trimmed by 0 bases and 6 bases, with 20 bases remaining between them. The CDR3 has 17 amino acids. Germline V lookup: CDR1 MNHEY, CDR2 SVGAGI. The CDR3 DNA is TGTGCCAGCAGTTACTCTGGGGTAGTCCCCCCCTCCGATGGCTACACCTTC. Translating gives CASSYSGVVPPSDGYTF.

V is TRBV7-9 and J is TRBJ2-7; D is unresolved. The CDR3 runs 17 residues. Trimming shortened V by 0 bases and J by 1 base, and 16 bases separated the two germline ends. Germline CDR1 reads SEHNR; CDR2 reads FQNEAQ (reference sequence). The CDR3 spells CASSLASGWAASYEQYF. The CDR3 coding sequence is TGTGCCAGCAGCTTAGCTTCCGGTTGGGCAGCATCCTACGAGCAGTACTTC.

This clonotype was found a few times. The chain recombines TRBV7-2 with TRBJ1-1; tentatively, D is TRBD1 (5 bases). Trimming pared 1 base from V and 1 base from J, leaving 19 bases between. The CDR3 totals 18 residues. Looked up from germline, CDR1 is SGHTA and CDR2 is FQGNSA. CDR3 loop: CASSLVGGLSGTNTEAFF. The CDR3 DNA reads TGTGCCAGCAGCTTAGTCGGGGGTCTTTCCGGAACGAACACTGAAGCTTTCTTT.

The rearrangement uses TRBV7-2 and TRBJ2-5; D assignment may be TRBD1 or TRBD2 (5 bases each). This CDR3 spans 15 amino acids. V was cut by 2 bases and J by 1 base, with 11 bases left in between. CDR1 SGHTA and CDR2 FQGNSA come from the germline V gene. The CDR3 loop is CASSLLWGSQETQYF. The CDR3 DNA reads TGTGCCAGCAGCTTATTGTGGGGGTCCCAAGAGACCCAGTACTTC.

This clonotype appeared a few times. The CDR3 nucleotides read TGTGCCAGCAGCATTACTGGGACTAGCGGGCGAGAGACCCAGTACTTC. Protein sequence: CASSITGTSGRETQYF. The rearrangement links TRBV7-2 to TRBJ2-5, with TRBD2 matching 12 bases. Trimming removed 5 bases from V and 4 bases from J; junction bases left unmatched: 8. Per germline, CDR1 SGHTA and CDR2 FQGNSA. The CDR3 sequence is 16 residues long. Full variable domain (outside the CDR3, taken from reference TRBV7-2 and TRBJ2-5): GAGVSQSPSNKVTEKGKDVELRCDPISGHTALYWYRQSLGQGLEFLIYFQGNSAPDKSGLPSDRFSAERTGGSVSTLTIQRTQQEDSAVYLCASSITGTSGRETQYFGPGTRLLVL.

The chain couples TRBV20-1 to TRBJ1-2; TRBD1 matches at 7 bases. The V gene end was trimmed by 2 bases and the J gene end by 6 bases; junction bases not matched to a gene: 12. From germline, CDR1 is DFQATT and CDR2 SNEGSKA (reference sequence). The CDR3 has 15 amino acids. The CDR3 DNA reads TGCAGTGCTAGATCCCAAGGACAGGCACGGGATGGCTACACCTTC. Protein: CSARSQGQARDGYTF.

The rearrangement links TRBV20-1 to TRBJ1-6; 7 bases match TRBD1. Germline CDR1 is DFQATT and CDR2 is SNEGSKA (reference sequence). V was clipped by 3 bases and J by 6 bases; unmatched bases: 11. The CDR3 has 16 amino acids. CDR3 DNA sequence: TGCAGTGCTAGTTTAAGGGGGCGCAGTAGTAATTCACCCCTCCACTTT. Protein: CSASLRGRSSNSPLHF.

V gene TRBV11-3 combines with J gene TRBJ1-6; the D gene is possibly TRBD1 (6 bases). The CDR3 extends over 14 amino acids. Germline loops: CDR1 SGHNT, CDR2 YENEEA. Trimming took off 7 bases at V and 7 bases at J, with 14 bases between the two ends. CDR3 nucleotide sequence: TGTGCCAGCAAGAAAGGGGGTAACAATTCACCCCTCCACTTT. This codes for CASKKGGNNSPLHF.

The rearrangement uses TRBV5-4 and TRBJ2-2; D gene unclear. The CDR3 is 12 residues long. Deletions cut 2 bases from V and 8 bases from J, with 7 bases between. Germline V gives CDR1 SGHNT, CDR2 YYREEE (reference sequence). The CDR3 DNA reads TGTGCCAGCAGCTTTGTGGAGGGGGAGCTGTTTTTT. Protein sequence: CASSFVEGELFF.

The rearrangement links TRBV7-9 to TRBJ1-6; D unresolved. The CDR3 covers 12 residues. Germline loops: CDR1 SEHNR, CDR2 FQNEAQ (reference sequence). The ends were cut back, 6 bases at V and 7 bases at J, with 7 bases in the middle. As DNA, the CDR3 is TGTGCCAGCAGTCAAGAAAATTCACCCCTCCACTTT. Amino acids: CASSQENSPLHF.